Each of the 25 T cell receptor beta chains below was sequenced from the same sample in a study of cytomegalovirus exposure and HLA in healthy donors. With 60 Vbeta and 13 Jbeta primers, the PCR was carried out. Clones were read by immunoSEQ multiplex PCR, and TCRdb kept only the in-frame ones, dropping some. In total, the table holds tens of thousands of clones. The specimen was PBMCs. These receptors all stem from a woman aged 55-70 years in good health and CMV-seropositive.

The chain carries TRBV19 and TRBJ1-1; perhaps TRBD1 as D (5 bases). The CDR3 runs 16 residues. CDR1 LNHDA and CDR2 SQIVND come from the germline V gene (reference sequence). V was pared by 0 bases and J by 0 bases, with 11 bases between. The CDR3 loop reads CASSIERQLLNTEAFF. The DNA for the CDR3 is TGTGCCAGTAGTATAGAGCGACAGCTTCTGAACACTGAAGCTTTCTTT.

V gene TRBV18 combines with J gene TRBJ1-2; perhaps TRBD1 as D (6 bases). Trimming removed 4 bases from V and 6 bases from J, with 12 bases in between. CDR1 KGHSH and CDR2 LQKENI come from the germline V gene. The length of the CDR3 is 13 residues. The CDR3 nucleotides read TGTGCCAGCTCACGGGGGGGCGCAGATGGCTACACCTTC. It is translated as CASSRGGADGYTF.

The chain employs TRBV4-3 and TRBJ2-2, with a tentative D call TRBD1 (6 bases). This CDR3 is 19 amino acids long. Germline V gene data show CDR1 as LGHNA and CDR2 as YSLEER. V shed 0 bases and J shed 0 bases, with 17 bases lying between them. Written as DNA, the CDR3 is TGCGCCAGCAGCCAAGAAGTGACCTGGACAGTTGCGAACACCGGGGAGCTGTTTTTT. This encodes CASSQEVTWTVANTGELFF.

The CDR3 here is CSVGSGKDGYTF. The DNA of the CDR3 is TGCAGCGTTGGTTCAGGGAAGGATGGCTACACCTTC. V and J are TRBV29-1 and TRBJ1-2; TRBD1 is a possible D gene (5 bases). Trimming pared 4 bases from V and 6 bases from J, leaving 12 bases between. The CDR3 totals 12 residues. CDR1 SQVTM and CDR2 ANQGSEA come from the germline V gene.

The CDR3 protein is CAITRTGSHNEQFF. As DNA, the CDR3 is TGTGCCATCACCCGAACAGGGTCGCACAATGAGCAGTTCTTC. The chain has TRBV10-3 and TRBJ2-1; D may be TRBD1 (6 bases). V lost 7 bases and J lost 5, with 15 bases in between. Germline CDR1 and CDR2: ENHRY and SYGVKD. The CDR3 is 14 residues long.

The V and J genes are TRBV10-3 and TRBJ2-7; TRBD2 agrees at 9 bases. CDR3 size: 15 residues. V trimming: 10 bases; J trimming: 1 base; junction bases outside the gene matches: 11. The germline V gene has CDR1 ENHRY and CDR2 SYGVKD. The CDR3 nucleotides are TGTGCCACCTCGGATCGGGGACTAGCTTCCTACGAGCAGTACTTC. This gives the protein CATSDRGLASYEQYF.

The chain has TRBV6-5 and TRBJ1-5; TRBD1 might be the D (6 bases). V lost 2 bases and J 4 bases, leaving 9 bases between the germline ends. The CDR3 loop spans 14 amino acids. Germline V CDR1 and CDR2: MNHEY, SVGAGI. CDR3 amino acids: CASSYERGNQPQHF. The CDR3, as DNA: TGTGCCAGCAGTTACGAAAGGGGGAATCAGCCCCAGCATTTT.

CDR3 sequence: CASSSTGVNEKLFF. Here the CDR3 DNA reads TGTGCCAGCAGCTCGACAGGGGTTAATGAAAAACTGTTTTTT. V gene TRBV9 combines with J gene TRBJ1-4; 8 bases match TRBD1. CDR1 and CDR2 from the germline V gene are SGDLS and YYNGEE. V was clipped by 4 bases and J by 4 bases; unmatched bases: 3. CDR3 size: 14 residues.

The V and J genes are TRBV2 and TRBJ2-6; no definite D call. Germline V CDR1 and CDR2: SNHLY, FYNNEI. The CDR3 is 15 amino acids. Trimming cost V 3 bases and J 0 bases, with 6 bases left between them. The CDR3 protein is CASSDRGSGANVLTF. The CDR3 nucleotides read TGTGCCAGCAGTGACCGAGGCTCTGGGGCCAACGTCCTGACTTTC.

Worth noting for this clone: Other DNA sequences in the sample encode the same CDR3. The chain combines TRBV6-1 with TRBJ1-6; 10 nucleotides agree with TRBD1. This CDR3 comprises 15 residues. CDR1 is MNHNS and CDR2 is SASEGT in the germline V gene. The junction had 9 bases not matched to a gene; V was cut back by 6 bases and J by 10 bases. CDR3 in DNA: TGTGCCAGCAGCCGGGGACAGGGGTTAGGATCACCCCTCCACTTT. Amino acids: CASSRGQGLGSPLHF.

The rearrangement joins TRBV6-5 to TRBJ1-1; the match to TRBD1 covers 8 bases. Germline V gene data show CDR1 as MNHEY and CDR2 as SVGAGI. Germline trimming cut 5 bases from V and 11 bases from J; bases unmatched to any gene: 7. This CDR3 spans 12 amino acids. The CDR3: CASSPGQGRAFF. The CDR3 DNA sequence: TGTGCCAGCAGTCCCGGACAGGGTCGCGCTTTCTTT.

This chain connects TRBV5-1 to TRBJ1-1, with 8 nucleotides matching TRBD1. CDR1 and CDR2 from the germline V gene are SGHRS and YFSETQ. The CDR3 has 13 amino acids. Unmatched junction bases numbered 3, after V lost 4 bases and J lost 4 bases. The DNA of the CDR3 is TGCGCCAGCAGCCGTACAGGGGGCACTGAAGCTTTCTTT. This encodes CASSRTGGTEAFF.

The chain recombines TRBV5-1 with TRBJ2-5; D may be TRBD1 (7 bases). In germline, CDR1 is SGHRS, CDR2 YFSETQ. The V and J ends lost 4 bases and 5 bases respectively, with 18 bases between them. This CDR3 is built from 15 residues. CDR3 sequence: CASSAEGRGLETQYF. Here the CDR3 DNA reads TGCGCCAGCAGCGCGGAGGGCAGGGGGTTGGAGACCCAGTACTTC.

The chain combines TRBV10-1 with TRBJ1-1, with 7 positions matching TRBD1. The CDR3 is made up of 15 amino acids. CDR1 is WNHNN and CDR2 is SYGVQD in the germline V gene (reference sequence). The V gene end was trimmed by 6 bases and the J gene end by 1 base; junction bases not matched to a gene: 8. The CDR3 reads CASSLTGMGNTEAFF. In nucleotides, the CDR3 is TGCGCCAGCAGCCTGACAGGGATGGGGAACACTGAAGCTTTCTTT.

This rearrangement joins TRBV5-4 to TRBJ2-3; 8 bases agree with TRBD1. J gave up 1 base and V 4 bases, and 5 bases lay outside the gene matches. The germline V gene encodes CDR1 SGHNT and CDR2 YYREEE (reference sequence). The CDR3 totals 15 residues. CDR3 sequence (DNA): TGTGCCAGCAGCCAAGGACAGGGCGGCACAGATACGCAGTATTTT. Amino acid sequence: CASSQGQGGTDTQYF.

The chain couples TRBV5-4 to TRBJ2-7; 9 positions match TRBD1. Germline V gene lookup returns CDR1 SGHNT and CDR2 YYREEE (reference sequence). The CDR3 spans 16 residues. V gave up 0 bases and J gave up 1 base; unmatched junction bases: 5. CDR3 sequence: CASSLDGTGRSYEQYF. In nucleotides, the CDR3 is TGTGCCAGCAGCTTGGACGGGACAGGGAGATCCTACGAGCAGTACTTC. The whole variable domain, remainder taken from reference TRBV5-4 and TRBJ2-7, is ETGVTQSPTHLIKTRGQQVTLRCSSQSGHNTVSWYQQALGQGPQFIFQYYREEENGRGNFPPRFSGLQFPNYSSELNVNALELDDSALYLCASSLDGTGRSYEQYFGPGTRLTVT.

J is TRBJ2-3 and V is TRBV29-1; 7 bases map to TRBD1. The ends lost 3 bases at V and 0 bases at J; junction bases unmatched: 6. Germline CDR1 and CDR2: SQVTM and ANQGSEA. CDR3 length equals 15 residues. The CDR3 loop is CSVDTTGSSTDTQYF. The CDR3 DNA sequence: TGCAGCGTTGATACGACAGGGTCTAGCACAGATACGCAGTATTTT.

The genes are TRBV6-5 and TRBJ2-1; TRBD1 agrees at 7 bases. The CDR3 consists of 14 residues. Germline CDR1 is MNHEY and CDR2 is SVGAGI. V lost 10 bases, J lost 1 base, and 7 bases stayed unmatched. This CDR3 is CATREDRSYNEQFF. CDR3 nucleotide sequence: TGTGCCACCCGAGAGGACAGGTCCTACAATGAGCAGTTCTTC.

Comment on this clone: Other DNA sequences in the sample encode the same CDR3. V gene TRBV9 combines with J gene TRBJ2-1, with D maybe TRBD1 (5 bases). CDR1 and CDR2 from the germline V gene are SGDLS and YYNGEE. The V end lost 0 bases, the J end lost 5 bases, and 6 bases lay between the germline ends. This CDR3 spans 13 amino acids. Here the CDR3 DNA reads TGTGCCAGCAGCGTAGCAGGGAACAATGAGCAGTTCTTC. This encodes CASSVAGNNEQFF.

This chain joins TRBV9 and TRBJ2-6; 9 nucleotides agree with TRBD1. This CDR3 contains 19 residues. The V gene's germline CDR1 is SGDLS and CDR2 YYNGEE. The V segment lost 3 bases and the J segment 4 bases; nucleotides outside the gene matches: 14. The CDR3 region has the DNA TGTGCCAGCAGCGCCAGCCTTCCGGACAGGGGATCCGGGGCCAACGTCCTGACTTTC. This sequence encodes CASSASLPDRGSGANVLTF.

The CDR3, as DNA: TGTGCCAGCAGTGCCTTGAGGCCAGTCCCTGAAGCTTTCTTT. Protein: CASSALRPVPEAFF. V gene TRBV28 combines with J gene TRBJ1-1; unclear D gene. The CDR3 totals 14 residues. In germline, CDR1 is MDHEN, CDR2 SYDVKM. Trimming removed 5 bases from V and 6 bases from J, with 16 bases in between.

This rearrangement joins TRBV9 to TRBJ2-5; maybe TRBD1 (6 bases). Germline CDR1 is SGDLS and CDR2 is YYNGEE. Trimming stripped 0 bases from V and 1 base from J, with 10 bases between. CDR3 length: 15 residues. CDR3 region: CASSVGQGTQETQYF. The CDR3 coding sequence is TGTGCCAGCAGCGTAGGGCAGGGGACCCAAGAGACCCAGTACTTC.

The CDR3 nucleotides are TGCGCCAGCAGTGAGTCTAGCGGGTCCACCTACGAGCAGTACTTC. Amino acid sequence: CASSESSGSTYEQYF. J is TRBJ2-7 and V is TRBV10-2; 7 bases align to TRBD2. Germline loops: CDR1 WSHSY, CDR2 SAAADI. The V and J ends lost 0 bases and 2 bases, in that order; junction bases with no gene match: 4. The CDR3 spans 15 residues.

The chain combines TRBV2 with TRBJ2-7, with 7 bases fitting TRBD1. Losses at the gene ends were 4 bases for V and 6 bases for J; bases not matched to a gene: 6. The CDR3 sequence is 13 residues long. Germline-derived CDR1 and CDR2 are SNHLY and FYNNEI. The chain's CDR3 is CASSGDRVGEQYF. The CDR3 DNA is TGTGCCAGCAGTGGAGACAGGGTGGGCGAGCAGTACTTC.

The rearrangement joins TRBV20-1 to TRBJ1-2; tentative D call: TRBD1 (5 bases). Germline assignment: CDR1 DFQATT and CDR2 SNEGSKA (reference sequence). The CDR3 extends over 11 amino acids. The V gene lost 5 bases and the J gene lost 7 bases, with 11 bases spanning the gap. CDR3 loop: CSAEDTGGYTF. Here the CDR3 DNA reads TGCAGTGCTGAGGACACCGGTGGCTACACCTTC.